Below, 32 T cell receptor beta chains from the same sample are listed, as sequenced in a study of CD8+ T cells in alopecia areata (dated by TCRdb to 2017 to 2018). The treatment or condition label, as the study defines it: oral pan-JAK inhibitor, 5-10 mg twice daily. To prepare the library, the immunoSEQ multiplex PCR assay was applied. To provide template for TCR sequencing, every sample had RNA extracted and reverse transcribed into cDNA. TCRdb took this table from immuneACCESS and kept in-frame rearrangements with V and J called. Such tables lack part of the clones; where checked against another copy, unresolved V genes explain under half of the gap, and the rest is unexplained. This sample holds about 200,000 clones; approximately 38% were observed only once. Of the sample, 0.48% falls within the top ten clones. The sample was CD4+ T cells sorted from blood, taken at roughly week 30, from a patient treated with tofacitinib. These receptors originate from a human donor with alopecia areata.

The J gene is TRBJ1-3, the V gene TRBV7-9; no definite D call. The CDR3 runs 13 residues. V lost 5 bases and J lost 0, with 5 bases in between. Germline assignment: CDR1 SEHNR and CDR2 FQNEAQ (reference sequence). In DNA, the CDR3 is TGTGCCAGCAGCCTATCCTCTGGAAACACCATATATTTT. As protein: CASSLSSGNTIYF.

The chain carries TRBV6-6 and TRBJ1-1; D is ambiguous. V lost 3 bases and J 2 bases, leaving 13 bases between the germline ends. The CDR3 is made up of 15 amino acids. Germline CDR1 MNHNY, CDR2 SVGAGI (reference sequence). The CDR3 DNA reads as TGTGCCAGCAGTTATCCCCAAAGCGGTAACACTGAAGCTTTCTTT. Amino acids: CASSYPQSGNTEAFF.

The rearrangement links TRBV7-9 to TRBJ1-2; no clear D. Germline V lookup: CDR1 SEHNR, CDR2 FQNEAQ (reference sequence). There are 14 residues in the CDR3. Deletions cut 0 bases from V and 4 bases from J, with 9 bases between. The CDR3 protein is CASSLAYRPYGYTF. CDR3 nucleotide sequence: TGTGCCAGCAGCTTAGCGTACAGACCCTATGGCTACACCTTC.

This chain links TRBV30 with TRBJ2-1, with D perhaps TRBD1 (6 bases). Trimming took off 1 base at V and 10 bases at J, with 14 bases between the two ends. CDR3 length equals 13 residues. The germline CDR1 and CDR2 sequences are GTSNPN and SVGIG (reference sequence). CDR3 coding DNA: TGTGCCTGGAGTGCCGTAATACAGGGAGAGCAGTTCTTC. Protein product: CAWSAVIQGEQFF. Using reference TRBV30 and TRBJ2-1 for the parts outside the CDR3, the full variable domain is SQTIHQWPATLVQPVGSPLSLECTVEGTSNPNLYWYRQAAGRGLQLLFYSVGIGQISSEVPQNLSASRPQDRQFILSSKKLLLSDSGFYLCAWSAVIQGEQFFGPGTRLTVL.

This clone was counted only a few times. V gene TRBV19 combines with J gene TRBJ1-1, with D possibly being TRBD1 (6 bases). The CDR3 contains 15 residues. The ends were cut back, 6 bases at V and 1 base at J, with 15 bases in the middle. Germline loops: CDR1 LNHDA, CDR2 SQIVND (reference sequence). The CDR3 spells CASSTRGGKNTEAFF. The DNA for the CDR3 is TGTGCCAGTAGCACAAGAGGGGGTAAGAACACTGAAGCTTTCTTT. The full variable domain, in which reference TRBV19 and TRBJ1-1 provide the parts outside the CDR3, is DGGITQSPKYLFRKEGQNVTLSCEQNLNHDAMYWYRQDPGQGLRLIYYSQIVNDFQKGDIAEGYSVSREKKESFPLTVTSAQKNPTAFYLCASSTRGGKNTEAFFGQGTRLTVV.

This clone showed up just a few times. The chain combines TRBV18 with TRBJ1-4; D possibly corresponds to TRBD1 (5 bases). This CDR3 is built from 14 residues. Germline V gene sequence: CDR1 KGHSH, CDR2 LQKENI. V gave up 0 bases and J gave up 7 bases, with 9 bases separating them. The CDR3 here is CASSPPARAEKLFF. The CDR3 region has the DNA TGTGCCAGCTCACCACCGGCCAGGGCTGAAAAACTGTTTTTT.

This clone has a count of ten or more. V gene TRBV7-3 combines with J gene TRBJ1-6, with D perhaps matching TRBD1 (5 bases). The V gene lost 2 bases and the J gene lost 3 bases, with 5 bases spanning the gap. The CDR3 is made up of 14 amino acids. The germline gives CDR1 SGHTA, CDR2 FQGTGA. CDR3 sequence reads: CASSLGGYNSPLHF. As DNA, the CDR3 is TGTGCCAGCAGCTTAGGGGGCTATAATTCACCCCTCCACTTT.

The rearrangement links TRBV2 to TRBJ2-7, with 8 bases fitting TRBD1. J was trimmed by 3 bases and V by 2 bases; bases with no gene match: 6. This CDR3 comprises 15 residues. Germline values: CDR1 SNHLY, CDR2 FYNNEI. The CDR3 bases are TGTGCCAGCAGTGAATTCGGACAGGGAGGCTACGAGCAGTACTTC. Translating it yields CASSEFGQGGYEQYF. The entire variable domain, with the rest obtained from reference TRBV2 and TRBJ2-7, is as follows: EPEVTQTPSHQVTQMGQEVILRCVPISNHLYFYWYRQILGQKVEFLVSFYNNEISEKSEIFDDQFSVERPDGSNFTLKIRSTKLEDSAMYFCASSEFGQGGYEQYFGPGTRLTVT.

The gene calls are TRBV5-1 and TRBJ2-7; 11 bases match TRBD1. This CDR3 is built from 19 residues. With V trimmed by 3 bases and J by 1 base, 15 bases remained unmatched. Germline V gene sequence: CDR1 SGHRS, CDR2 YFSETQ. CDR3 in amino acids: CASSSNDFPGQGGSYEQYF. CDR3 nucleotides: TGCGCCAGCAGCTCCAACGACTTTCCGGGACAGGGGGGATCCTACGAGCAGTACTTC.

This clone was observed once. The chain combines TRBV6-1 with TRBJ2-1; 14 bases fit TRBD2. From germline, CDR1 is MNHNS and CDR2 SASEGT. The CDR3 runs 16 residues. V was pared by 4 bases and J by 6 bases, with 5 bases of the junction left unmatched. This chain's CDR3 is CASSGLAGGQRNEQFF. The CDR3, as DNA: TGTGCCAGCAGTGGACTAGCGGGAGGGCAACGCAATGAGCAGTTCTTC.

This clone was seen more than once but under ten times. The chain uses TRBV27 and TRBJ2-2, with a tentative D call TRBD2 (6 bases). V gave up 4 bases and J gave up 1 base, with 13 bases separating them. This CDR3 region has 16 residues. From germline, CDR1 is MNHEY and CDR2 SMNVEV (reference sequence). The CDR3 sequence is CASSSGLSGNTGELFF. DNA of the CDR3: TGTGCCAGCAGTTCCGGCCTTAGCGGGAACACCGGGGAGCTGTTTTTT.

The chain carries TRBV7-9 and TRBJ1-2; possible D gene TRBD1, 6 bases. Germline V CDR1 and CDR2: SEHNR, FQNEAQ (reference sequence). V lost 4 bases to trimming and J lost 8 bases, with 11 bases between them. The CDR3 totals 12 residues. The CDR3: CASSSSGGGYTF. The CDR3 DNA is TGTGCCAGCAGCTCATCGGGGGGCGGCTACACCTTC.

This clone has just a few counts. The rearrangement joins TRBV10-3 to TRBJ2-3; D is perhaps TRBD1 or TRBD2 (5 bases each). V gave up 4 bases and J gave up 6 bases, with 8 bases separating them. This CDR3 contains 12 residues. Germline CDR1 is ENHRY and CDR2 is SYGVKD. The chain's CDR3 is CAISVGDDTQYF. CDR3 coding DNA: TGTGCCATCAGTGTGGGGGATGATACGCAGTATTTT.

J is TRBJ2-1 and V is TRBV4-1, with 13 nucleotides matching TRBD2. CDR3 length: 15 amino acids. Trimming at V came to 3 bases and at J to 9 bases, leaving 5 bases not matched to a gene. Germline V CDR1 and CDR2: MGHRA, YSYEKL. In DNA, the CDR3 is TGCGCCAGCAGCCATGATGGACTAGCGGGAGTTGAGCAGTTCTTC. Its protein is CASSHDGLAGVEQFF.

This clone was seen only a few times. The rearrangement uses TRBV19 and TRBJ2-1, with D hard to call. Between the trimmed V and J ends, which lost 2 bases and 0 bases, there was a span of 17 bases. Germline V lookup: CDR1 LNHDA, CDR2 SQIVND (reference sequence). CDR3 length: 18 amino acids. The CDR3 protein is CASSIRVNTPSSYNEQFF. CDR3 nucleotides: TGTGCCAGTAGTATAAGGGTAAATACTCCGAGCTCCTACAATGAGCAGTTCTTC.

Only a few counts were recorded for this clone. The CDR3 region is CASSAYDRVGTEAFF. The CDR3 region has the DNA TGCGCCAGCAGCGCGTACGACAGGGTCGGCACTGAAGCTTTCTTT. V and J are TRBV5-1 and TRBJ1-1; 7 nucleotides agree with TRBD1. Germline V gene lookup returns CDR1 SGHRS and CDR2 YFSETQ. The CDR3 has 15 residues. Germline trimming cut 4 bases from V and 4 bases from J; bases unmatched to any gene: 10.

CDR3 loop: CASSYSSAGANVLTF. The DNA of the CDR3 is TGTGCCAGCAGTTACTCATCCGCTGGGGCCAACGTCCTGACTTTC. The chain joins TRBV6-5 to TRBJ2-6; D remains unclear. The CDR3 is 15 residues long. The V gene lost 0 bases and the J gene lost 2 bases, with 5 bases spanning the gap. CDR1 is MNHEY and CDR2 is SVGAGI in the germline V gene.

The chain has TRBV25-1 and TRBJ1-2; D uncertain. The CDR3 covers 14 residues. V was pared by 2 bases and J by 5 bases, with 12 bases between. CDR1 and CDR2 from the germline V gene are MGHDK and SYGVNS. DNA for the CDR3: TGTGCCAGCAGTGAACATCGGACGGGTTATGGCTACACCTTC. It specifies CASSEHRTGYGYTF.

The chain has TRBV2 and TRBJ2-1; D remains unclear. Trimming took 6 bases from V and 0 from J, leaving 12 bases between them. CDR1 SNHLY and CDR2 FYNNEI come from the germline V gene. The CDR3 extends over 15 amino acids. The CDR3 nucleotides read TGTGCCAGCAGGGCCCTAGTGGTCTCCTACAATGAGCAGTTCTTC. Protein product: CASRALVVSYNEQFF.

This clone was counted between two and nine times. The chain carries TRBV29-1 and TRBJ1-3; D unclear. The germline V gene has CDR1 SQVTM and CDR2 ANQGSEA. The V and J ends lost 4 bases and 3 bases respectively, with 13 bases between them. The CDR3 runs 14 residues. Here the CDR3 DNA reads TGCAGCGTTGCTACGATTGCGATTGGAAACACCATATATTTT. It is translated as CSVATIAIGNTIYF.

This clone was seen more than once but under ten times. Here the CDR3 DNA reads TGTGCCATCAGTGCCGGGATATCATCTTATGGCTACACCTTC. This sequence encodes CAISAGISSYGYTF. The V gene is TRBV10-3, the J gene TRBJ1-2; D is unclear. V was clipped by 4 bases and J by 5 bases, with 14 bases between them. The CDR3 totals 14 residues. The V gene's germline CDR1 is ENHRY and CDR2 SYGVKD.

This chain's CDR3 is CATSSYNEQFF. In DNA form, the CDR3 reads TGTGCCACGAGCTCCTACAATGAGCAGTTCTTC. This sequence joins TRBV15 and TRBJ2-1; no reliable D call. From germline, CDR1 is LNHNV and CDR2 YYDKDF (reference sequence). V was cut by 9 bases and J by 0 bases, with 3 bases left in between. The length of the CDR3 is 11 residues.

The V gene is TRBV29-1, the J gene TRBJ1-1; TRBD1 is a possible D gene (5 bases). This CDR3 comprises 15 residues. Per germline, CDR1 SQVTM and CDR2 ANQGSEA. Trimming shortened V by 6 bases and J by 0 bases, and 17 bases separated the two germline ends. The CDR3, as DNA: TGCAGCGTCCGAGTTCGACAGTTTATGAACACTGAAGCTTTCTTT. Translating gives CSVRVRQFMNTEAFF.

The genes are TRBV2 and TRBJ1-5; no firm D call. The CDR3 contains 16 residues. V was shortened by 4 bases and J by 0 bases, with 13 bases between the two germline ends. Germline V CDR1 and CDR2: SNHLY, FYNNEI. CDR3 residues: CASSVEFIYSNQPQHF. The CDR3 DNA follows: TGTGCCAGCAGTGTGGAGTTCATCTATAGCAATCAGCCCCAGCATTTT.

This clone showed up just a few times. The chain links TRBV5-1 to TRBJ2-2, with TRBD2 matching 7 bases. The CDR3 sequence is 14 residues long. The V gene's germline CDR1 is SGHRS and CDR2 YFSETQ. V was pared by 6 bases and J by 6 bases, with 8 bases of the junction left unmatched. This chain's CDR3 is CASTLSGVAGELFF. Here the CDR3 DNA reads TGCGCCAGCACCCTAAGCGGGGTCGCCGGGGAGCTGTTTTTT.

V and J are TRBV30 and TRBJ1-5; D not certain. V shed 0 bases and J shed 0 bases, with 6 bases lying between them. Germline V gene sequence: CDR1 GTSNPN, CDR2 SVGIG (reference sequence). The CDR3 is 14 amino acids. The CDR3 protein is CAWSVFSSNQPQHF. DNA of the CDR3: TGTGCCTGGAGTGTATTCAGTAGCAATCAGCCCCAGCATTTT.

The J gene is TRBJ2-7, the V gene TRBV18; 9 nucleotides agree with TRBD1. CDR1 is KGHSH and CDR2 is LQKENI in the germline V gene. Trimming cost V 2 bases and J 6 bases; bases outside gene matches: 14. The CDR3 sequence is 17 residues long. This chain's CDR3 is CASSPGPGQGWGFEQYF. CDR3 nucleotide sequence: TGTGCCAGCTCACCAGGCCCGGGACAGGGATGGGGTTTCGAGCAGTACTTC.

The chain joins TRBV5-1 to TRBJ2-7; 8 nucleotides line up with TRBD2. The ends lost 0 bases at V and 4 bases at J; junction bases unmatched: 6. Germline CDR1 is SGHRS and CDR2 is YFSETQ. This CDR3 comprises 15 residues. Written as DNA, the CDR3 is TGCGCCAGCAGCTTGGAAGTAGCGGGGCCTTACGAGCAGTACTTC. It specifies CASSLEVAGPYEQYF.

In this sample, this clone turned up a few times. The V gene is TRBV19, the J gene TRBJ2-1; D unresolved. CDR1 is LNHDA, CDR2 SQIVND, per germline (reference sequence). V lost 4 bases, J lost 7 bases, and 8 bases lay in between. The CDR3 covers 12 residues. As DNA, the CDR3 is TGTGCCAGTAGTACCAACTGGAATGAGCAGTTCTTC. Its protein is CASSTNWNEQFF.

This chain joins TRBV9 and TRBJ1-6; 7 bases are a match to TRBD1. This CDR3 contains 14 residues. Germline assignment: CDR1 SGDLS and CDR2 YYNGEE. The J segment lost 6 bases and the V segment lost 3 bases, leaving 3 bases of the junction unmatched. The CDR3 bases are TGTGCCAGCAGCGAGGGGGCAGGTAATTCACCCCTCCACTTT. This translates into CASSEGAGNSPLHF.

This clone showed up just a few times. The rearrangement uses TRBV5-1 and TRBJ2-1, with 10 nucleotides matching TRBD2. V dropped 1 base and J dropped 8; count of bases not matched to a gene: 3. CDR1 is SGHRS and CDR2 is YFSETQ in the germline V gene. This CDR3 comprises 14 residues. CDR3 sequence reads: CASSLTSGKHEQFF. In DNA, the CDR3 is TGCGCCAGCAGCTTGACTAGCGGGAAGCATGAGCAGTTCTTC.

CDR3 in amino acids: CASHEGGTDTQYF. For the CDR3, the DNA is TGTGCCAGCCATGAGGGAGGCACAGATACGCAGTATTTT. V gene TRBV9 combines with J gene TRBJ2-3, with D perhaps TRBD2 (5 bases). V was shortened by 7 bases and J by 1 base, with 10 bases between the two germline ends. The CDR3 is made up of 13 amino acids. The germline CDR1 and CDR2 sequences are SGDLS and YYNGEE.